This T cell receptor (beta chain) was sequenced in a study of vaccination effects on CD4 cells after COVID-19. The data were produced by immunoSEQ multiplex PCR, yet TCRdb's version contains in-frame clones alone and is incomplete. Altogether some 46,000 clones are present, 76% being singletons, with the ten largest covering roughly 3.5%. CDR1 and CDR2 (germline): SGHRS, YFSETQ. Trimming took 4 bases from V and 2 from J; bases not matched to a gene: 3. The length of the CDR3 is 14 residues. General observations from the study: Substantial clonal contraction characterized both infection- and vaccine-induced clones late after vaccination. For convalescents, most of the spike-reactive clones seen post-vaccine were new vaccine-induced clones.

As to this clone: The antigen is undetermined.

The authors isolated CD4+ T cells after around 9 days of culture. SARS-CoV-2 infected the person between March and December 2020, as confirmed by PCR. It was two doses of either the BNT162b2 or mRNA-1273 vaccine that participants received. The chain employs TRBV5-1 and TRBJ1-2; 9 positions match TRBD1. This receptor was obtained from a human donor who had a prior SARS-CoV-2 infection. The sequencing used CD4+ T cells from PBMCs cultured without peptide, collected after COVID-19 vaccination. DNA for the CDR3: TGCGCCAGCAGCGAACAGGGGGCAAACTATGGCTACACCTTC. It translates to CASSEQGANYGYTF.